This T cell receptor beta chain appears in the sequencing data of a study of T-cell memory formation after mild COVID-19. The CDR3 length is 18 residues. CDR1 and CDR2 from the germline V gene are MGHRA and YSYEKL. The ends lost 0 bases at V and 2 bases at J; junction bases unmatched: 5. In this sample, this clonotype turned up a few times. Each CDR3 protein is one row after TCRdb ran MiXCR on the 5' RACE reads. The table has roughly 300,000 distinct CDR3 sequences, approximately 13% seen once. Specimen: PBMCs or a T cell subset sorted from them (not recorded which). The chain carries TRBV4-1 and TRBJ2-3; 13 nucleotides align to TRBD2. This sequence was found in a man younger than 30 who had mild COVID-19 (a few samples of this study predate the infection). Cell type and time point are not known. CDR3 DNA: TGCGCCAGCAGCCAAGATAGACTAGCGGGGGGCCCCACAGATACGCAGTATTTT. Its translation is CASSQDRLAGGPTDTQYF.